Presented here are 5 T cell receptor beta chains from one specimen sequenced in a study of blood T cell repertoires in COVID-19. Using immunoSEQ multiplex PCR, the repertoire was profiled, and TCRdb retains in-frame clones only, with some absent. The top ten clones hold over 2% of a sample with 250,000 to 350,000 clones, 91% of them seen once. The material sequenced was peripheral blood. The source of these receptors is a woman in her 30s with COVID-19, enrolled during active disease.

V is TRBV6-6 and J is TRBJ1-5; 8 nucleotides match TRBD1. Per germline, CDR1 MNHNY and CDR2 SVGAGI (reference sequence). This CDR3 region has 15 residues. Unmatched junction bases numbered 3, after V lost 2 bases and J lost 3 bases. The CDR3, as DNA: TGTGCCAGCAGTTACGGACAGGGATACAATCAGCCCCAGCATTTT. As protein: CASSYGQGYNQPQHF.

The V gene is TRBV7-3, the J gene TRBJ2-3, with 7 bases lining up with TRBD2. The J segment lost 1 base and the V segment lost 3 bases, leaving 1 base of the junction unmatched. Germline V gene data show CDR1 as SGHTA and CDR2 as FQGTGA. CDR3 length equals 14 residues. The CDR3 DNA sequence: TGTGCCAGCAGCTTTACTAGCGGCACAGATACGCAGTATTTT. It specifies CASSFTSGTDTQYF.

J is TRBJ2-2 and V is TRBV30, with D hard to call. CDR1 and CDR2 (germline): GTSNPN, SVGIG (reference sequence). CDR3 size: 12 residues. Trimming took off 4 bases at V and 3 bases at J, with 6 bases between the two ends. The CDR3 reads CAWNSDTGELFF. The CDR3 DNA reads as TGTGCCTGGAACAGTGACACCGGGGAGCTGTTTTTT.

In regard to this clone: The junction departs from the called germline gene at one end, perhaps through a read error. This chain uses TRBV6-1 with TRBJ2-7; 10 nucleotides agree with TRBD1. Germline V gene sequence: CDR1 MNHNS, CDR2 SASEGT. The CDR3 is 14 amino acids. The DNA of the CDR3 is TGTGCCAGCCGTGACAGGGGGCATAGCCACGAGCAGTACTTC. Translated, it gives CASRDRGHSHEQYF.

The V call is TRBV5-1, the J call TRBJ2-3; 10 nucleotides match TRBD2. The CDR3 sequence is 16 residues long. The germline V gene encodes CDR1 SGHRS and CDR2 YFSETQ. The trim removed 2 bases at V and 1 base at J, leaving 4 bases unmatched. CDR3 amino acids: CASSFTGTSGTDTQYF. The CDR3 nucleotides are TGCGCCAGCAGCTTTACCGGGACTAGCGGCACAGATACGCAGTATTTT.